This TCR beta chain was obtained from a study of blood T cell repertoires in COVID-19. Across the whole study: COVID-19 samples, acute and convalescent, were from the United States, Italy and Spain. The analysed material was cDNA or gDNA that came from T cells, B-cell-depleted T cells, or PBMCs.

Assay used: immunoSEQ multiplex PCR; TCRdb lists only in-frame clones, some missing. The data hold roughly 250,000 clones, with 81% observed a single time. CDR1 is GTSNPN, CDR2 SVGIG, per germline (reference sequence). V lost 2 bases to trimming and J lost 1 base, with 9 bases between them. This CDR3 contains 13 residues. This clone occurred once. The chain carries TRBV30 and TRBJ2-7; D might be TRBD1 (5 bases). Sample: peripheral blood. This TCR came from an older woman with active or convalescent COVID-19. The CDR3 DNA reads TGTGCCTGGAGTAAGGGGCGATCCTACGAGCAGTACTTC. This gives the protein CAWSKGRSYEQYF.